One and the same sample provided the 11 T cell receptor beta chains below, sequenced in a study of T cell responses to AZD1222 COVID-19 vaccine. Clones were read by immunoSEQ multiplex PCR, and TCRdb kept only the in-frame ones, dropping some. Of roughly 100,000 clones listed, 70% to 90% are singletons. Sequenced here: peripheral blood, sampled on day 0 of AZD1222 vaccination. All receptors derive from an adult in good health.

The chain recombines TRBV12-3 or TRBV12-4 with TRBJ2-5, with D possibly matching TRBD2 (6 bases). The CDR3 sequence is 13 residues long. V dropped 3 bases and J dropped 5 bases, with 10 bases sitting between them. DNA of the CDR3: TGTGCCAGCAGTTTGGGAGGTGAGGAGACCCAGTACTTC. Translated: CASSLGGEETQYF.

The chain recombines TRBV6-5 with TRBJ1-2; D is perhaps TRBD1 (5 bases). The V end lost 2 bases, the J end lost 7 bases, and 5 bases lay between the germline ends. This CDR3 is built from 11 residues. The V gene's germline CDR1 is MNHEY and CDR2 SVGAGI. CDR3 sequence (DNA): TGTGCCAGCAGTTACAGGGGTGGCTACACCTTC. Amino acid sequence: CASSYRGGYTF.

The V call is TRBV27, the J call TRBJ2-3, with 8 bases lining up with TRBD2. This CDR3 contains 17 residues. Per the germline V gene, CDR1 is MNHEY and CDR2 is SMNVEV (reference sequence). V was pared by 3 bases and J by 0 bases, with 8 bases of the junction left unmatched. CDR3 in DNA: TGTGCCAGCAGTTTTCACCGACTAGCGCCTAGCACAGATACGCAGTATTTT. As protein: CASSFHRLAPSTDTQYF.

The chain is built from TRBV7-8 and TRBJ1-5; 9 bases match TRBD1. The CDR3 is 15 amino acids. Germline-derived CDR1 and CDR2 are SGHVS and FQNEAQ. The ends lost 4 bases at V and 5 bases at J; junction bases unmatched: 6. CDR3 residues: CASSSRTGEDQPQHF. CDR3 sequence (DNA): TGTGCCAGCAGCTCCAGGACAGGGGAGGATCAGCCCCAGCATTTT. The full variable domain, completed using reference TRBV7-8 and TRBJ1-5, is GAGVSQSPRYKVAKRGQDVALRCDPISGHVSLFWYQQALGQGPEFLTYFQNEAQLDKSGLPSDRFFAERPEGSVSTLKIQRTQQEDSAVYLCASSSRTGEDQPQHFGDGTRLSIL.

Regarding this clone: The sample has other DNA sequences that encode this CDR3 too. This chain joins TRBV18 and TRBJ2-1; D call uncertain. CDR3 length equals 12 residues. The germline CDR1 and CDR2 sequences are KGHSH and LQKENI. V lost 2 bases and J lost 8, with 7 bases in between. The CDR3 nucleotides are TGTGCCAGCTCACCATTAGGCGATGAGCAGTTCTTC. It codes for CASSPLGDEQFF.

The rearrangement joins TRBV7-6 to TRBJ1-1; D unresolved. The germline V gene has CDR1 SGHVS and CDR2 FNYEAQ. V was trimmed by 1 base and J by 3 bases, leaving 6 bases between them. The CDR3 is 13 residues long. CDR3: CASSLGEDTEAFF. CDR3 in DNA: TGTGCCAGCAGCTTAGGGGAGGACACTGAAGCTTTCTTT. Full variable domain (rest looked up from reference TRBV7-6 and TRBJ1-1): GAGVSQSPRYKVTKRGQDVALRCDPISGHVSLYWYRQALGQGPEFLTYFNYEAQQDKSGLPNDRFSAERPEGSISTLTIQRTEQRDSAMYRCASSLGEDTEAFFGQGTRLTVV.

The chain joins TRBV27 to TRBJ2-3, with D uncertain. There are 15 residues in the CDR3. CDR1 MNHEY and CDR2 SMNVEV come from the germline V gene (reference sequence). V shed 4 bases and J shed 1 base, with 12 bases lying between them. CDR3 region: CASSSPRSGTDTQYF. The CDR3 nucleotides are TGTGCCAGCAGTTCTCCTAGATCGGGCACAGATACGCAGTATTTT.

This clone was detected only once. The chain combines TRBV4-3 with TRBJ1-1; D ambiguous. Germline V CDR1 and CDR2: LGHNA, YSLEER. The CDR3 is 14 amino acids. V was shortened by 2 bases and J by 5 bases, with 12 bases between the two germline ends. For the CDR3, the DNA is TGCGCCAGCAGCCAACATCAACGGGGTACTGAAGCTTTCTTT. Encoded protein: CASSQHQRGTEAFF.

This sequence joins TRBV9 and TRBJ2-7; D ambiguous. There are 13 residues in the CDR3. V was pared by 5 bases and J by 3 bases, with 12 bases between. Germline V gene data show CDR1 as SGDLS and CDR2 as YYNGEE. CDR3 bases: TGTGCCAGCAGTCCTGGGCAGATCTACGAGCAGTACTTC. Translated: CASSPGQIYEQYF.

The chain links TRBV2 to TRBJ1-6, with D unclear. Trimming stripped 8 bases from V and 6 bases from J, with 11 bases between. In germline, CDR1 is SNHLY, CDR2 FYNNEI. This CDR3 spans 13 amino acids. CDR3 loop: CASRTGINSPLHF. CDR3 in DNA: TGTGCCAGCCGGACGGGAATTAATTCACCCCTCCACTTT.

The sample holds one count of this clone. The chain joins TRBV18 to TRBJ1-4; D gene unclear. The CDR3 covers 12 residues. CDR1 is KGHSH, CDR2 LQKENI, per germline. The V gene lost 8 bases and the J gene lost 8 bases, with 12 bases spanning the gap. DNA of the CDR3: TGTGCCAGCGGCCAAAGGCGGGAAAAACTGTTTTTT. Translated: CASGQRREKLFF.